This entry describes one T cell receptor beta chain. Its antigen is as yet unknown. The sample originates from a study of spatial heterogeneity in lung cancer. Regarding the study as a whole: Compared with follow-up, resection was when ubiquitous expanded tumor TCRs appeared in blood more.

Sample time point: sample taken at primary tumor resection. Whole RNA from tumor, nontumor lung or frozen PBMC was sequenced unsorted. TCRdb re-analysed the 5' RACE reads in MiXCR, keeping a single row per CDR3 protein. The sample lists more than 80,000 distinct CDR3 sequences, roughly 12% seen once, with over 40% in the top ten. This specimen consisted of PBMCs, obtained at surgery. The sequence was collected from a male donor with early-stage non-small cell lung cancer.

CDR3 coding DNA: TGTGCCAGCAGGGGACGGACTAGCGGAACCTACAATGAGCAGTTCTTC. Translated: CASRGRTSGTYNEQFF. The J gene is TRBJ2-1, the V gene TRBV28, with 10 bases that match TRBD2. Trimming removed 6 bases from V and 2 bases from J; junction bases left unmatched: 7. CDR1 and CDR2 (germline): MDHEN, SYDVKM. CDR3 length: 16 amino acids.